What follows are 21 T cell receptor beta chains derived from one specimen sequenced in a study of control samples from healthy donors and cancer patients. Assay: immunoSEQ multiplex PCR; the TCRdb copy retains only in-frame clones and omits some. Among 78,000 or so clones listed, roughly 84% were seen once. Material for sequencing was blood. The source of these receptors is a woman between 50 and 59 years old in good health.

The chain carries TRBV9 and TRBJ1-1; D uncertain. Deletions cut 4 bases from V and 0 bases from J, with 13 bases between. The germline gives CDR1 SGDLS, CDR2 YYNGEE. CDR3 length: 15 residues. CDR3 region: CASSPLWALNTEAFF. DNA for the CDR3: TGTGCCAGCAGCCCATTATGGGCCTTGAACACTGAAGCTTTCTTT.

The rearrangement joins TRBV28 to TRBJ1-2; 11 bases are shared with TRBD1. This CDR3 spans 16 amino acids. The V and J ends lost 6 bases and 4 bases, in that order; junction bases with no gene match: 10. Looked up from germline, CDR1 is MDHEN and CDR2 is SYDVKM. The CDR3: CASSGQGATPGYGYTF. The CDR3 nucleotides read TGTGCCAGCAGCGGACAGGGGGCAACTCCTGGCTATGGCTACACCTTC.

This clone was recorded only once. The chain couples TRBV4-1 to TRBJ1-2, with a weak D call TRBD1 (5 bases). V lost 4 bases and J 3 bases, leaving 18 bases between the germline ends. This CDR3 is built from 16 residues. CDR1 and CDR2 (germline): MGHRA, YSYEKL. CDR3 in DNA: TGCGCCAGCAGCCCGAGACTTCAGGGCGTGGACTATGGCTACACCTTC. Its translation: CASSPRLQGVDYGYTF.

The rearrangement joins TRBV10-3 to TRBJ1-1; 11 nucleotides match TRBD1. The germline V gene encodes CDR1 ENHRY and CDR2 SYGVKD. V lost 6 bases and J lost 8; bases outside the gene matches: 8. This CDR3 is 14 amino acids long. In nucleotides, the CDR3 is TGTGCCATCAGAAAGCCGGGACAGGGGGGGGAAGCTTTCTTT. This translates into CAIRKPGQGGEAFF.

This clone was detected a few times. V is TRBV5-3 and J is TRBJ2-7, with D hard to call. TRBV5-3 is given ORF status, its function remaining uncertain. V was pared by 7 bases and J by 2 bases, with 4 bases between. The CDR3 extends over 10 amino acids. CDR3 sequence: CARVPYEQYF. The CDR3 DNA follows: TGTGCCAGAGTACCCTACGAGCAGTACTTC.

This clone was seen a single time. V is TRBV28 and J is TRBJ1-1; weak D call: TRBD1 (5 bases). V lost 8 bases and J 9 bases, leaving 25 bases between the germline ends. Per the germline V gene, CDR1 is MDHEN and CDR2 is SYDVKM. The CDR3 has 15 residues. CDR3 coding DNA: TGTGCCAGCTTGGAACCTGGGACGGTCGGAGGAAAAGCTTTCTTT. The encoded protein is CASLEPGTVGGKAFF.

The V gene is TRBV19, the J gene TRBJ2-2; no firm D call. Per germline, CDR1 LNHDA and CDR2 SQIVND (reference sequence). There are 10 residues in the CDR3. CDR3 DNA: TGTGAGAACTGTGGGGGGGAGCTGTTTTTT. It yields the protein CENCGGELFF. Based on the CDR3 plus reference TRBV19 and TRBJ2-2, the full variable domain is DGGITQSPKYLFRKEGQNVTLSCEQNLNHDAMYWYRQDPGQGLRLIYYSQIVNDFQKGDIAEGYSVSREKKESFPLTVTSAQKNPTAFYLCENCGGELFFGEGSRLTVL.

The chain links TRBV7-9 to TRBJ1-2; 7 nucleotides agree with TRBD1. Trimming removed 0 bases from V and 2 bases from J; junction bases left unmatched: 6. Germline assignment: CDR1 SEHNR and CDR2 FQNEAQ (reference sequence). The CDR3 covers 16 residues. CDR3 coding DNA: TGTGCCAGCAGCTTAGCTCCCAGGGGGGGCAACTATGGCTACACCTTC. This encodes CASSLAPRGGNYGYTF.

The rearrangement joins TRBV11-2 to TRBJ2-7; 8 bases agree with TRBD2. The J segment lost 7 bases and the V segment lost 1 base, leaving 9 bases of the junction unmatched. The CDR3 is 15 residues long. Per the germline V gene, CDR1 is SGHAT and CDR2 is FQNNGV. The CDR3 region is CASSLGTSLTREQYF. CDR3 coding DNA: TGTGCCAGCAGCTTAGGGACTAGCTTGACTAGGGAGCAGTACTTC. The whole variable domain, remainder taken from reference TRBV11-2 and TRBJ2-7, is EAGVAQSPRYKIIEKRQSVAFWCNPISGHATLYWYQQILGQGPKLLIQFQNNGVVDDSQLPKDRFSAERLKGVDSTLKIQPAKLEDSAVYLCASSLGTSLTREQYFGPGTRLTVT.

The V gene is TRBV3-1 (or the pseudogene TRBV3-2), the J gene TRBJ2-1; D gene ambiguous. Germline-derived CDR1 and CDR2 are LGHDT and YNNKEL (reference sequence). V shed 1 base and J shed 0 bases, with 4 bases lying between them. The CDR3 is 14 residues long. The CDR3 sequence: CASSQGTSYNEQFF. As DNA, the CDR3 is TGTGCCAGCAGCCAAGGTACCTCCTACAATGAGCAGTTCTTC.

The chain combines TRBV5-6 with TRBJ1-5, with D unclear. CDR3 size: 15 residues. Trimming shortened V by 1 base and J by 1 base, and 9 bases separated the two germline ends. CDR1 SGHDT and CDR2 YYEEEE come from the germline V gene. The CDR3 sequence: CASSLTSDSNQPQHF. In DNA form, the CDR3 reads TGTGCCAGCAGCTTGACGTCGGACAGCAATCAGCCCCAGCATTTT.

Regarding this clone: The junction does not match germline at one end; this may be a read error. In DNA, the CDR3 is TGTGCCAGCAGTTCTGTCGACAGATATGACTACACCTTC. Encoded protein: CASSSVDRYDYTF. The rearrangement links TRBV6-5 to TRBJ1-2; tentative D call: TRBD1 (5 bases). CDR3 size: 13 residues. CDR1 and CDR2 from the germline V gene are MNHEY and SVGAGI.

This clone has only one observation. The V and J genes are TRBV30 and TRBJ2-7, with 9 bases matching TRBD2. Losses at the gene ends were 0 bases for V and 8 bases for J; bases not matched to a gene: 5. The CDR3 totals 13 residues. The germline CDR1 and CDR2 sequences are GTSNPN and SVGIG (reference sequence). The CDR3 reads CAWSVGLAGKQYF. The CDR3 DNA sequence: TGTGCCTGGAGTGTAGGCCTAGCGGGAAAGCAGTACTTC.

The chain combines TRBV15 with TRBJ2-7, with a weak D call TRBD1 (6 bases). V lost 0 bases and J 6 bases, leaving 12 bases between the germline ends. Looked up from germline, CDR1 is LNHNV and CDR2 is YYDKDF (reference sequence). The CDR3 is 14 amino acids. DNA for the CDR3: TGTGCCACCAGCAGAGATTTTGCACAGGGCGAGCAGTACTTC. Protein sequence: CATSRDFAQGEQYF. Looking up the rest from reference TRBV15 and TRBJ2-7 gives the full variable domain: DAMVIQNPRYQVTQFGKPVTLSCSQTLNHNVMYWYQQKSSQAPKLLFHYYDKDFNNEADTPDNFQSRRPNTSFCFLDIRSPGLGDTAMYLCATSRDFAQGEQYFGPGTRLTVT.

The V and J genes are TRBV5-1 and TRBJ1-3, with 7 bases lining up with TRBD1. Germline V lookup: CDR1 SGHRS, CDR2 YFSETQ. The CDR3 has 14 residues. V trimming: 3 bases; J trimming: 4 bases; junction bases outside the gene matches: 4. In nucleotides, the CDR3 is TGCGCCAGCAGCTCGAAGGGACAGGGAAACACCATATATTTT. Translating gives CASSSKGQGNTIYF.

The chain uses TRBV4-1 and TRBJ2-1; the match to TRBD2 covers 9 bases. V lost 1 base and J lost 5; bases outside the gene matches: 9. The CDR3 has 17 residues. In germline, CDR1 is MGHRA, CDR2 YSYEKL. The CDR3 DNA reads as TGCGCCAGCAGCCAAGCGGCTCTAGCGGGGAGCCACAATGAGCAGTTCTTC. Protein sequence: CASSQAALAGSHNEQFF.

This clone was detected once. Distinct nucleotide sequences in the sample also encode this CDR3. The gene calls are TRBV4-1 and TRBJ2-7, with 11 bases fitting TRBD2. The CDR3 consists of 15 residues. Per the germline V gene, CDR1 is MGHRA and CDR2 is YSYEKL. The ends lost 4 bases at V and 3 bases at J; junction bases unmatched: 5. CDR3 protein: CASSRGTSGIYEQYF. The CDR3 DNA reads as TGCGCCAGCAGCCGAGGGACTAGCGGAATCTACGAGCAGTACTTC.

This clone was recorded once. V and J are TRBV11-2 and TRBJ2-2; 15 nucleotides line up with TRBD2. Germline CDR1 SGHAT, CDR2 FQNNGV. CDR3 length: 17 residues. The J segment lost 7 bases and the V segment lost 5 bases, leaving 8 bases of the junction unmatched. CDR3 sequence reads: CASSRGLAGGCSGELFF. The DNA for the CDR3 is TGTGCCAGCAGCAGGGGACTAGCGGGGGGTTGCAGCGGGGAGCTGTTTTTT.

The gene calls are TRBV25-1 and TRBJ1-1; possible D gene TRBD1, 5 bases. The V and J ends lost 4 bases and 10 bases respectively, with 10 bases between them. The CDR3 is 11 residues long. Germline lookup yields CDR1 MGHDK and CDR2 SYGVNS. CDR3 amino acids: CASSVGVIAFF. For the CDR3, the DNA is TGTGCCAGCAGTGTGGGGGTTATAGCTTTCTTT.

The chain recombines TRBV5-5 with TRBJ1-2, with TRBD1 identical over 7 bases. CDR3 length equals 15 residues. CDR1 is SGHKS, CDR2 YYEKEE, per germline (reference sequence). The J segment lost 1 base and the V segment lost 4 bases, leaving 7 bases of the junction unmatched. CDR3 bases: TGTGCCAGCAGCCACAGACAGGGCATTAACTATGGCTACACCTTC. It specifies CASSHRQGINYGYTF. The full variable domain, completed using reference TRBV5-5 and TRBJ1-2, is DAGVTQSPTHLIKTRGQQVTLRCSPISGHKSVSWYQQVLGQGPQFIFQYYEKEERGRGNFPDRFSARQFPNYSSELNVNALLLGDSALYLCASSHRQGINYGYTFGSGTRLTVV.

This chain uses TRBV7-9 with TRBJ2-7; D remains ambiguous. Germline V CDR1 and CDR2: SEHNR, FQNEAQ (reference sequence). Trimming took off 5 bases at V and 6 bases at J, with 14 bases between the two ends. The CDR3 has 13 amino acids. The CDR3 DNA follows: TGTGCCAGCAGCGAAACGCCTAAGGGCGAGCAGTACTTC. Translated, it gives CASSETPKGEQYF.